Following are 4 T cell receptor beta chains from one sample sequenced in a study of beta chain features in type 1 diabetes. General study findings and limits: In all four CD4+ subsets, TCRB CDR3 length was significantly, moderately reduced in type 1 diabetes.

No antigen has been identified for these receptors. The study reverse transcribed the entire isolated RNA, so it sequenced expressed TCRB transcripts. Libraries were prepared by immunoSEQ multiplex PCR; TCRdb keeps only in-frame clonotypes and omits some of them. Among around 44,000 clones, around 70% were seen once, and the ten largest hold less than 2.5%. Sequencing was performed on Tregs from blood. Every receptor here comes from a woman between 18 and 29 years old with type 1 diabetes.

The chain carries TRBV2 and TRBJ2-7, with 9 positions matching TRBD2. J was trimmed by 6 bases and V by 6 bases; bases with no gene match: 12. The germline V gene encodes CDR1 SNHLY and CDR2 FYNNEI. This CDR3 comprises 15 residues. The CDR3 sequence: CASSDWGTSLPEQYF. The CDR3 DNA sequence: TGTGCCAGCAGCGATTGGGGGACTAGCCTTCCCGAGCAGTACTTC.

This clone has just a few counts. The rearrangement uses TRBV7-2 and TRBJ1-1; tentative D call: TRBD1 (6 bases). V lost 3 bases and J 0 bases, leaving 8 bases between the germline ends. Looked up from germline, CDR1 is SGHTA and CDR2 is FQGNSA. The CDR3 contains 14 residues. The DNA of the CDR3 is TGTGCCAGCAGCTTTACAGGGCTGAACACTGAAGCTTTCTTT. As protein: CASSFTGLNTEAFF.

This clone has just a few counts. The J gene is TRBJ1-1, the V gene TRBV4-3, with TRBD1 matching 7 bases. This CDR3 comprises 18 residues. Per germline, CDR1 LGHNA and CDR2 YSLEER. The J segment lost 1 base and the V segment lost 2 bases, leaving 13 bases of the junction unmatched. The DNA of the CDR3 is TGCGCCAGCAGCCAACACGTCCCGGGACAGAGAAGGAACACTGAAGCTTTCTTT. It encodes CASSQHVPGQRRNTEAFF.

This clone occurred a few times. The chain links TRBV23-1 to TRBJ2-3; 7 bases line up with TRBD2. TRBV23-1 is flagged as an ORF with uncertain function. The CDR3 is 15 amino acids. Germline trimming cut 3 bases from V and 5 bases from J; bases unmatched to any gene: 8. CDR3 sequence (DNA): TGCGCCAGCAGTCACCGCGGGACTACACGAGATACGCAGTATTTT. It codes for CASSHRGTTRDTQYF.